A selection of T cell receptor beta chains follows, all from one sample in a study of shared clonotypes between healthy human individuals. Data came from immunoSEQ multiplex PCR; TCRdb stores just in-frame clones and leaves some out. The repertoire holds about 2.2 million clones, with roughly 91% as singletons. The specimen sequenced was naive CD8+ T cells from PBMCs. The receptors were gathered from a man aged 18 to 29 in good health. Some clones in this sample may be carry-over from other donors' samples. Both conserved end residues are part of each CDR3. A D gene is named only where the DNA matches it firmly. Some rows mark clone size as missing; the rest say once, few, many or name a class of expanded clone.

V: TRBV27
J: TRBJ2-7
D: .
size: once
DNA: TGTGCCAGCAGTACCTCTGGACCCCTTTTTGGCTACGAGCAGTACTTC
CDR3: CASSTSGPLFGYEQYF

V: TRBV7-9
J: TRBJ2-7
D: TRBD1
size: .
DNA: TGTGCCAGCAGCTCTAAGGAGACAGGGGATCGGCGCGAGCAGTACTTC
CDR3: CASSSKETGDRREQYF

V: TRBV10-2
J: TRBJ1-5
D: .
size: once
DNA: TGCGCCAGCAGTGAGTTCGGCCTAAATCAGCCCCAGCATTTT
CDR3: CASSEFGLNQPQHF

V: TRBV9
J: TRBJ2-7
D: .
size: .
DNA: TGTGCCAGCAGCGGCAGGGTTGGCGACGAGCAGTACTTC
CDR3: CASSGRVGDEQYF

V: TRBV9
J: TRBJ2-7
D: TRBD2
size: .
DNA: TGTGCCAGCAGCAGGAAAGGGACTAGCGGGAGCTACGAGCAGTACTTC
CDR3: CASSRKGTSGSYEQYF

V: TRBV11-2
J: TRBJ2-5
D: .
size: .
DNA: TGTGCCAGCAGCCTATATCAAGAGACCCAGTACTTC
CDR3: CASSLYQETQYF

V: TRBV18
J: TRBJ1-2
D: .
size: .
DNA: TGTGCCAGCTCCCTCAGCCGGGAGGAAAACACCTTC
CDR3: CASSLSREENTF

V: TRBV27
J: TRBJ2-7
D: TRBD2
size: .
DNA: TGTGCCAGCAGTCCGGGACTACCATACGAGCAGTACTTC
CDR3: CASSPGLPYEQYF

V: TRBV6-5
J: TRBJ2-3
D: TRBD2
size: .
DNA: TGTGCCAGCAGTAGACTAGCGGGAGGGACAGATACGCAGTATTTT
CDR3: CASSRLAGGTDTQYF

V: TRBV6-5
J: TRBJ2-2
D: TRBD1
size: .
DNA: TGTGCCAGCAATACCAGGGGGCTTGACACCGGGGAGCTGTTTTTT
CDR3: CASNTRGLDTGELFF

V: TRBV19
J: TRBJ1-1
D: .
size: .
DNA: TGTGCCAGTAGTATAGATCGGGCCCGGCTGGACACTGAAGCTTTCTTT
CDR3: CASSIDRARLDTEAFF

V: TRBV7-6
J: TRBJ2-3
D: .
size: .
DNA: TGTGCCAGCAGCTTAATCTCTCGACCAGATACGCAGTATTTT
CDR3: CASSLISRPDTQYF

V: TRBV19
J: TRBJ2-2
D: TRBD2
size: .
DNA: TGTGCCAGTAGGGTCGGGCTAGCGGTCAACACCGGGGAGCTGTTTTTT
CDR3: CASRVGLAVNTGELFF

V: TRBV9
J: TRBJ2-5
D: TRBD2
size: .
DNA: TGTGCCAGCAGCTCCAGGACTAGCCAAGAGACCCAGTACTTC
CDR3: CASSSRTSQETQYF

V: TRBV27
J: TRBJ2-1
D: TRBD2
size: .
DNA: TGTGCCAGTGGAGGCGGGAGCTCCTACAATGAGCAGTTCTTC
CDR3: CASGGGSSYNEQFF

V: TRBV11-2
J: TRBJ2-7
D: .
size: .
DNA: TGTGCCAGCAGCCCTTACTACGAGCAGTACTTC
CDR3: CASSPYYEQYF

V: TRBV5-6
J: TRBJ2-7
D: .
size: .
DNA: TGTGCCAGCAGCCGGGTGGCATACGAGCAGTACTTC
CDR3: CASSRVAYEQYF

V: TRBV28
J: TRBJ1-1
D: .
size: .
DNA: TGTGCCAGCAGGCCGTCGGGTACAGGGAATGAGGCTTTCTTT
CDR3: CASRPSGTGNEAFF

V: TRBV7-6
J: TRBJ2-7
D: .
size: .
DNA: TGTGCCAGCAGCTTAGGGCTAGCCTACGAGCAGTACTTC
CDR3: CASSLGLAYEQYF

V: TRBV15
J: TRBJ1-1
D: .
size: .
DNA: TGTGCCACCAGCAGTTGGGCCACTGAAGCTTTCTTT
CDR3: CATSSWATEAFF

V: TRBV9
J: TRBJ2-1
D: .
size: .
DNA: TGTGCCAGCAGCGCGGACAACCAACCGCAGTTCTTC
CDR3: CASSADNQPQFF

V: TRBV28
J: TRBJ1-2
D: .
size: .
DNA: TGTGCCAGCAGTTTCTGGGGGACACTTTCAAACTATGGCTACACCTTC
CDR3: CASSFWGTLSNYGYTF

V: TRBV5-1
J: TRBJ2-7
D: .
size: .
DNA: TGCGCCAGCAGCTTGGGAGGGAGCGAGCAGTACTTC
CDR3: CASSLGGSEQYF

V: TRBV5-1
J: TRBJ2-3
D: .
size: .
DNA: TGCGCCAGCAGCTTGGGGGAAGTCTCTAGCACAGATACGCAGTATTTT
CDR3: CASSLGEVSSTDTQYF

V: TRBV27
J: TRBJ1-5
D: .
size: .
DNA: TGTGCCAGCAGCACCCCTAGGGGGCCCCAGCATTTT
CDR3: CASSTPRGPQHF

V: TRBV6-6
J: TRBJ2-7
D: .
size: .
DNA: TGTGCCAGCAGTTACTCTGGCACTTACGAGCAGTACTTC
CDR3: CASSYSGTYEQYF

V: TRBV6-4
J: TRBJ2-2
D: TRBD1
size: .
DNA: TGTGCCAGCAGAAGACAGGGAAACACCGGGGAGCTGTTTTTT
CDR3: CASRRQGNTGELFF

V: TRBV5-4
J: TRBJ1-1
D: .
size: .
DNA: TGTGCCAGCAGCTCAGGGGTGACTGAAGCTTTCTTT
CDR3: CASSSGVTEAFF

V: TRBV27
J: TRBJ2-1
D: .
size: .
DNA: TGTGCCAGCAGTGTCAGTGGTAGCGGCTACAATGAGCAGTTCTTC
CDR3: CASSVSGSGYNEQFF

V: TRBV19
J: TRBJ1-2
D: .
size: few
DNA: TGTGCCAGTAGTATCCGGGGCTATGGCTACACCTTC
CDR3: CASSIRGYGYTF

V: TRBV9
J: TRBJ2-2
D: TRBD2
size: .
DNA: TGTGCCAGCAGCGCACTAGCGGGAGGGCCGCACGGGGAGCTGTTTTTT
CDR3: CASSALAGGPHGELFF

V: TRBV7-2
J: TRBJ1-6
D: TRBD1
size: .
DNA: TGTGCCAGCAGCCCAGGGGGTAATTCACCCCTCCACTTT
CDR3: CASSPGGNSPLHF

V: TRBV6-1
J: TRBJ1-2
D: TRBD1
size: .
DNA: TGTGCCAGCATCCCGGGACAGGGACTCCTCTATGGCTACACCTTC
CDR3: CASIPGQGLLYGYTF

V: TRBV4-3
J: TRBJ1-3
D: .
size: .
DNA: TGCGCCAGCAGCCAAGTCGACGGTGGAAACGCCATATATTTT
CDR3: CASSQVDGGNAIYF

V: TRBV4-1
J: TRBJ1-2
D: .
size: .
DNA: TGCGCCAGCAGCCAAGAAGGGGGAAAACCCGGCTATGGCTACACCTTC
CDR3: CASSQEGGKPGYGYTF

V: TRBV11-2
J: TRBJ2-1
D: .
size: .
DNA: TGTGCCAGCAGCTTATACAGGGCGTCGGAGCAGTTCTTC
CDR3: CASSLYRASEQFF

V: TRBV6-1
J: TRBJ1-1
D: .
size: .
DNA: TGTGCCAGCGTCAGGGGGAACACTGAAGCTTTCTTT
CDR3: CASVRGNTEAFF

V: TRBV6-5
J: TRBJ1-1
D: .
size: .
DNA: TGTGCCAGCAGTTACAGAGGGGGGAACACTGAAGCTTTCTTT
CDR3: CASSYRGGNTEAFF

V: TRBV7-9
J: TRBJ1-1
D: .
size: .
DNA: TGTGCCAGCAGCTTAACAAGAGTGACCATGAACACTGAAGCTTTCTTT
CDR3: CASSLTRVTMNTEAFF

V: TRBV19
J: TRBJ1-4
D: .
size: .
DNA: TGTGCCAGTAGTACGAGGGGCCGTAATGAAAAACTGTTTTTT
CDR3: CASSTRGRNEKLFF